The clone carrying this TCR beta chain appeared a few times. Clinicians made diagnoses from clinical symptoms, serum thyroxine, TRAb, thyroid ultrasound and orbital computed tomography. The sample is drawn from a study of Graves' ophthalmopathy and Graves' hyperthyroidism. The authors amplified TCR beta CDR3 regions, and they did so from RNA transcripts for repertoire sequencing. An initial RT-PCR round employing HTBI primers preceded a second-round multiplex PCR. TCRdb re-derived calls from the multiplex PCR reads in MiXCR, one entry per CDR3 protein. The table lists 200,000 to 250,000 distinct CDR3 sequences, approximately 29% of them singletons, with approximately 9.1% in the top ten. The CDR3 extends over 15 amino acids. The germline V gene has CDR1 MRHNA and CDR2 SNTAGT. Trimming removed 3 bases from V and 7 bases from J, with 16 bases in between.

The V call is TRBV6-4, the J call TRBJ1-5, with D perhaps matching TRBD1 (6 bases). This clonotype originated in a man aged 45-60 years with Graves' ophthalmopathy. Input material: peripheral blood. The CDR3 loop is CASSELAGEGQPQHF. In DNA, the CDR3 is TGTGCCAGCAGTGAGCTAGCAGGGGAGGGCCAGCCCCAGCATTTT.